The 26 T cell receptor beta chains below come from one sample, sequenced in a study of OX40 agonist ivuxolimab in advanced cancers. Repertoires were generated with immunoSEQ multiplex PCR, while TCRdb's copy carries only in-frame clones and drops some. The sample has about 68,000 clones, roughly nine tenths seen once; the top ten hold around 0.31%. The sequencing here drew on CD4+ or CD8+ T cells sorted from blood, taken in a trial of the OX40 agonist ivuxolimab. Receptors originate from an adult with an advanced solid tumor such as melanoma, head and neck, liver or kidney cancer.

The V call is TRBV6-1, the J call TRBJ1-5; D not resolved. Germline loops: CDR1 MNHNS, CDR2 SASEGT. With 2 bases removed from V and 1 base from J, the gap between germline ends came to 9 bases. The CDR3 is 15 residues long. Here the CDR3 reads CASSESFLSNQPQHF. The DNA of the CDR3 is TGTGCCAGCAGTGAATCATTCTTGAGCAATCAGCCCCAGCATTTT.

The chain joins TRBV7-3 to TRBJ2-1; 8 bases are a match to TRBD2. The J segment lost 0 bases and the V segment lost 0 bases, leaving 10 bases of the junction unmatched. The CDR3 runs to 19 residues. Looked up from germline, CDR1 is SGHTA and CDR2 is FQGTGA. CDR3 DNA: TGTGCCAGCAGCTTAACCTCCAGCGGGAGCCTGAGCTCCTACAATGAGCAGTTCTTC. Translating gives CASSLTSSGSLSSYNEQFF.

The V and J genes are TRBV10-3 and TRBJ1-5, with 7 nucleotides matching TRBD1. Trimming removed 5 bases from V and 0 bases from J; junction bases left unmatched: 7. CDR1 is ENHRY and CDR2 is SYGVKD in the germline V gene. CDR3 length: 16 residues. The CDR3: CAISRQGLNSNQPQHF. The CDR3 DNA is TGTGCCATCAGTAGACAGGGTCTAAATAGCAATCAGCCCCAGCATTTT.

The chain carries TRBV27 and TRBJ1-5; D call uncertain. Germline CDR1 MNHEY, CDR2 SMNVEV (reference sequence). V lost 4 bases, J lost 6 bases, and 10 bases lay in between. CDR3 length: 13 residues. As DNA, the CDR3 is TGTGCCAGCAGTTGGTCGTCTGGTCAGCCCCAGCATTTT. Residues: CASSWSSGQPQHF.

The chain combines TRBV28 with TRBJ2-1; TRBD2 aligns across 10 bases. Per the germline V gene, CDR1 is MDHEN and CDR2 is SYDVKM. Losses at the gene ends were 6 bases for V and 0 bases for J; bases not matched to a gene: 2. This CDR3 is built from 15 residues. The CDR3 nucleotides read TGTGCCAGCAGAAAGCGGGAGGGCTCCTACAATGAGCAGTTCTTC. Its protein product is CASRKREGSYNEQFF. Complete variable domain (other parts from reference TRBV28 and TRBJ2-1): DVKVTQSSRYLVKRTGEKVFLECVQDMDHENMFWYRQDPGLGLRLIYFSYDVKMKEKGDIPEGYSVSREKKERFSLILESASTNQTSMYLCASRKREGSYNEQFFGPGTRLTVL.

This clone was detected once. The chain has TRBV27 and TRBJ2-7, with TRBD1 as a possible D gene (5 bases). In germline, CDR1 is MNHEY, CDR2 SMNVEV (reference sequence). CDR3 length equals 16 residues. Trimming left V 5 bases short and J 3 bases short, with 20 bases between. DNA of the CDR3: TGTGCCAGCAGTCTCAGAACAGGAGTCGCACGCTACGAGCAGTACTTC. Residues: CASSLRTGVARYEQYF.

The V call is TRBV27, the J call TRBJ2-2; the D gene is possibly TRBD2 (6 bases). Trimming took off 4 bases at V and 7 bases at J, with 22 bases between the two ends. The CDR3 has 17 residues. In germline, CDR1 is MNHEY, CDR2 SMNVEV (reference sequence). CDR3 in amino acids: CASSSLTIGSAGGELFF. CDR3 coding DNA: TGTGCCAGCAGTTCCCTGACTATCGGGAGTGCAGGCGGGGAGCTGTTTTTT.

Only a few counts were recorded for this clone. The rearrangement joins TRBV27 to TRBJ2-2; D uncertain. CDR3 length: 13 amino acids. Trimming took off 5 bases at V and 7 bases at J, with 11 bases between the two ends. Germline loops: CDR1 MNHEY, CDR2 SMNVEV (reference sequence). CDR3 amino acids: CASSASRVGELFF. The CDR3 region has the DNA TGTGCCAGCAGTGCCTCTCGGGTCGGGGAGCTGTTTTTT.

The V gene is TRBV7-2, the J gene TRBJ1-5, with 7 positions matching TRBD1. J was trimmed by 2 bases and V by 5 bases; bases with no gene match: 12. This CDR3 comprises 17 residues. Germline-derived CDR1 and CDR2 are SGHTA and FQGNSA. In nucleotides, the CDR3 is TGTGCCAGCAGCCTTGGGGGAGGGGGCAGGGGCAATCAGCCCCAGCATTTT. Protein product: CASSLGGGGRGNQPQHF.

A single count supports this clone. The rearrangement uses TRBV2 and TRBJ2-4; D is ambiguous. CDR1 SNHLY and CDR2 FYNNEI come from the germline V gene. Trimming removed 4 bases at V and 0 bases at J, with 10 bases between. This CDR3 region has 15 residues. The CDR3 sequence: CASSVRLLAKNIQYF. CDR3 nucleotides: TGTGCCAGCAGTGTGCGCCTCCTAGCCAAAAACATTCAGTACTTC.

The chain joins TRBV28 to TRBJ1-5, with D maybe TRBD1 (5 bases). The CDR3 is 12 amino acids. Germline loops: CDR1 MDHEN, CDR2 SYDVKM. Trimming removed 6 bases from V and 6 bases from J, with 9 bases in between. CDR3 loop: CASRGGSQPQHF. The CDR3 DNA reads TGTGCCAGCAGGGGGGGGAGTCAGCCCCAGCATTTT.

The chain couples TRBV27 to TRBJ2-7, with D perhaps matching TRBD1 (7 bases). V dropped 2 bases and J dropped 2 bases, with 16 bases sitting between them. The length of the CDR3 is 16 residues. Per the germline V gene, CDR1 is MNHEY and CDR2 is SMNVEV (reference sequence). The CDR3 region is CASSLLRGDPPYEQYF. The CDR3 nucleotides are TGTGCCAGCAGTTTACTCAGGGGGGATCCCCCCTACGAGCAGTACTTC.

On this clone: A read error may account for a junction end that differs from germline. The chain joins TRBV7-7 to TRBJ2-7; D remains unclear. The CDR3 is 18 residues long. Germline-derived CDR1 and CDR2 are SSHAT and FNYEAQ (reference sequence). CDR3 in DNA: TGTGCTAGCAGCTTCAGAGACGGCCCACACCCCCGGACGTACGAGCAGTACTTC. This translates into CASSFRDGPHPRTYEQYF.

This clone was detected once. The rearrangement links TRBV2 to TRBJ2-7, with TRBD1 matching 7 bases. The germline gives CDR1 SNHLY, CDR2 FYNNEI. CDR3 length: 15 residues. J was trimmed by 6 bases and V by 6 bases; bases with no gene match: 14. The CDR3 region has the DNA TGTGCCAGCAGAAGTAGACAGGGTTCGCCAACCGAGCAGTACTTC. Its translation: CASRSRQGSPTEQYF.

About this clone itself: Within the sample, other DNA sequences also encode this same CDR3. The rearrangement joins TRBV2 to TRBJ1-5, with 7 bases that match TRBD1. The V gene's germline CDR1 is SNHLY and CDR2 FYNNEI. V lost 4 bases and J lost 3; bases outside the gene matches: 3. The CDR3 is 14 residues long. The chain's CDR3 is CASSADRVNQPQHF. The CDR3 nucleotides are TGTGCCAGCAGTGCTGACAGGGTCAATCAGCCCCAGCATTTT.

V and J are TRBV28 and TRBJ2-1; D call uncertain. CDR1 is MDHEN and CDR2 is SYDVKM in the germline V gene. Trimming pared 1 base from V and 12 bases from J, leaving 7 bases between. This CDR3 contains 11 residues. The CDR3 bases are TGTGCCAGCAGTTTATCTAGTCTGCAGTTCTTC. Translation: CASSLSSLQFF.

The chain is built from TRBV7-5 and TRBJ1-2; TRBD1 is taken as the D call from the table, unchecked against the DNA. TRBV7-5 constitutes a pseudogene. This CDR3 has 17 amino acids. CDR3 in DNA: TGTGCCAGCAGCTTAGTGGCCAGGGGGTTAGCTAACTATGGCTACACCTTC. Its protein product is CASSLVARGLANYGYTF.

The chain has TRBV5-6 and TRBJ2-7; 7 bases are a match to TRBD1. This CDR3 contains 14 residues. Losses at the gene ends were 3 bases for V and 2 bases for J; bases not matched to a gene: 5. Germline CDR1 reads SGHDT; CDR2 reads YYEEEE. CDR3 amino acids: CASSYGTVTYEQYF. DNA of the CDR3: TGTGCCAGCAGCTACGGGACAGTTACCTACGAGCAGTACTTC.

This clone was recorded only once. The chain links TRBV15 to TRBJ1-1; D ambiguous. V was trimmed by 5 bases and J by 1 base, leaving 8 bases between them. In germline, CDR1 is LNHNV, CDR2 YYDKDF (reference sequence). CDR3 size: 13 residues. DNA of the CDR3: TGTGCCACCAGCGGCGACACGAACACTGAAGCTTTCTTT. Amino acid sequence: CATSGDTNTEAFF.

The chain employs TRBV7-9 and TRBJ2-7, with a weak D call TRBD2 (5 bases). Germline V CDR1 and CDR2: SEHNR, FQNEAQ (reference sequence). The CDR3 runs 13 residues. Trimming stripped 5 bases from V and 4 bases from J, with 12 bases between. CDR3 amino acids: CASSLLGGYEQYF. The CDR3, as DNA: TGTGCCAGCAGCCTACTAGGCGGTTACGAGCAGTACTTC.

V gene TRBV7-8 combines with J gene TRBJ1-1, with 9 positions matching TRBD1. Germline values: CDR1 SGHVS, CDR2 FQNEAQ. The CDR3 has 17 amino acids. With V trimmed by 1 base and J by 6 bases, 12 bases remained unmatched. CDR3 sequence reads: CASSLVPGTGLEAEAFF. CDR3 DNA sequence: TGTGCCAGCAGCTTAGTACCCGGGACAGGGCTAGAGGCTGAAGCTTTCTTT.

The gene calls are TRBV28 and TRBJ2-6; D gene ambiguous. The V gene lost 3 bases and the J gene lost 0 bases, with 6 bases spanning the gap. In germline, CDR1 is MDHEN, CDR2 SYDVKM. The CDR3 loop spans 15 amino acids. CDR3 DNA: TGTGCCAGCAGTTTTTTTACCTCTGGGGCCAACGTCCTGACTTTC. It codes for CASSFFTSGANVLTF.

The chain joins TRBV7-2 to TRBJ1-1; 7 bases are shared with TRBD1. The V and J ends lost 3 bases and 3 bases, in that order; junction bases with no gene match: 7. Germline assignment: CDR1 SGHTA and CDR2 FQGNSA. The CDR3 length is 15 residues. Here the CDR3 DNA reads TGTGCCAGCAGCTTCCCTGACAGGGTACACACTGAAGCTTTCTTT. This codes for CASSFPDRVHTEAFF.

This chain joins TRBV27 and TRBJ2-2, with TRBD1 matching 7 bases. Germline V lookup: CDR1 MNHEY, CDR2 SMNVEV (reference sequence). This CDR3 has 18 residues. V gave up 3 bases and J gave up 6 bases; unmatched junction bases: 16. CDR3 sequence reads: CASSLSIQGSHGAGELFF. The DNA for the CDR3 is TGTGCCAGCAGTTTGTCAATACAGGGGTCGCACGGGGCCGGGGAGCTGTTTTTT.

The chain is built from TRBV5-1 and TRBJ2-2; D is ambiguous. In germline, CDR1 is SGHRS, CDR2 YFSETQ. This CDR3 spans 13 amino acids. Trimming removed 0 bases at V and 3 bases at J, with 3 bases between. The CDR3 sequence is CASSLAHTGELFF. The CDR3, as DNA: TGCGCCAGCAGCTTGGCTCACACCGGGGAGCTGTTTTTT.

This sequence joins TRBV5-6 and TRBJ2-2; tentatively, D is TRBD2 (5 bases). Germline CDR1 is SGHDT and CDR2 is YYEEEE. The CDR3 sequence is 15 residues long. V lost 1 base to trimming and J lost 0 bases, with 7 bases between them. DNA of the CDR3: TGTGCCAGCAGCTTGTTAGCGACGAACACCGGGGAGCTGTTTTTT. Translation: CASSLLATNTGELFF.